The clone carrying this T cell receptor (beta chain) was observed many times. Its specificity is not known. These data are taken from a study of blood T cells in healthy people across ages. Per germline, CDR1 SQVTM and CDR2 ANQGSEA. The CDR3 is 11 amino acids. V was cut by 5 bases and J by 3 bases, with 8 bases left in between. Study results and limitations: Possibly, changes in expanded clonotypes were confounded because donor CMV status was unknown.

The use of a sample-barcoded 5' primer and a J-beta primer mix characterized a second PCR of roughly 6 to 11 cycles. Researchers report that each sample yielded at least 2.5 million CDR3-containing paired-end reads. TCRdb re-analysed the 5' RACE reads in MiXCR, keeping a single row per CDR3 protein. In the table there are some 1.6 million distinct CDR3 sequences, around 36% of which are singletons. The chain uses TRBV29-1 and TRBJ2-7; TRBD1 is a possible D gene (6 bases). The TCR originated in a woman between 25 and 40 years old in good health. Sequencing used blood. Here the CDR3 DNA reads TGCAGCGTTCGACAGGTCTACGAGCAGTACTTC. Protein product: CSVRQVYEQYF.